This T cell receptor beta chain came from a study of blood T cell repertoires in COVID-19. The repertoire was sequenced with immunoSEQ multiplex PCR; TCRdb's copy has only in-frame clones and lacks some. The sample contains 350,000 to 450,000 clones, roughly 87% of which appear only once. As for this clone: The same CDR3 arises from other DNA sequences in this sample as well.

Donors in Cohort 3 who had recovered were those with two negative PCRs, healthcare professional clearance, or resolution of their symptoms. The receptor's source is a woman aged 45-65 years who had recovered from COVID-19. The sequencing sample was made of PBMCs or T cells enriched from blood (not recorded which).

The CDR3 sequence: CASSPGGGNEQFF. Written as DNA, the CDR3 is TGTGCCAGCAGCCCCGGGGGGGGCAATGAGCAGTTCTTC. The chain combines TRBV11-3 with TRBJ2-1, with 8 nucleotides matching TRBD2. Germline CDR1 reads SGHNT; CDR2 reads YENEEA. With 5 bases clipped from V and 6 bases from J, the junction kept 3 bases outside the gene matches. This CDR3 is 13 amino acids long.